This T cell receptor beta chain was captured by sequencing in a study of blood T cell repertoires in COVID-19. The wider study: Sources were T cells, B-cell-depleted T cells, or PBMCs; the material itself was cDNA or gDNA.

The V gene lost 6 bases and the J gene lost 3 bases, with 21 bases spanning the gap. This CDR3 has 17 amino acids. From germline, CDR1 is KGHDR and CDR2 SFDVKD. In the original workflow: Amplification of reference gene primers was used by the study to estimate nucleated cell counts. Assay used: immunoSEQ multiplex PCR; TCRdb lists only in-frame clones, some missing. That table gives V, J and clone size, and the DNA gave D and trimming. The sample has 45,000 to 55,000 clones, 84% seen once. The V and J genes are TRBV24-1 and TRBJ2-3; a possible D gene is TRBD1 (6 bases). The sequence was obtained from a man between 50 and 59 years old with acute or convalescent COVID-19. Sequenced: peripheral blood. CDR3 protein: CATSHPGQGIRTDTQYF. As DNA, the CDR3 is TGTGCCACCAGTCATCCGGGACAAGGGATTCGTACAGATACGCAGTATTTT.